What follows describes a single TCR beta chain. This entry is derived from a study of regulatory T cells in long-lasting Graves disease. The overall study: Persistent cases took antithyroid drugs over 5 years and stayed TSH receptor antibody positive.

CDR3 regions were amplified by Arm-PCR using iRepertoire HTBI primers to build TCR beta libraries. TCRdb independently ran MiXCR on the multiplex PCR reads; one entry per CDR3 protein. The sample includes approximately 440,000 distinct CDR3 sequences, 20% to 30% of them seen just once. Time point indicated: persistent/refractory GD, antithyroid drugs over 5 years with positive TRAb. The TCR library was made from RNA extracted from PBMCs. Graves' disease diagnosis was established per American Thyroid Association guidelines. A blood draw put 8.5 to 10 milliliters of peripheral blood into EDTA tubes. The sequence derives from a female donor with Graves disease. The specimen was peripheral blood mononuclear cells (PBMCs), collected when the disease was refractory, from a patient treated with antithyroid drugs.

The DNA for the CDR3 is TGCAGTGGACGAACTAGCGGGGTCTACAATGAGCAGTTCTTC. It translates to CSGRTSGVYNEQFF. This chain uses TRBV20-1 with TRBJ2-1; 10 bases map to TRBD2. The CDR3 has 14 amino acids. Trimming removed 7 bases from V and 3 bases from J; junction bases left unmatched: 6. CDR1 is DFQATT and CDR2 is SNEGSKA in the germline V gene (reference sequence).